The 27 T cell receptor beta chains given below trace back to one sample, sequenced in a study of vaccination effects on CD4 cells after COVID-19. With 10 to 11 days of culture completed, CD4+ T cells were isolated. For these receptors, no antigen is known. TCRdb's table, derived via immunoSEQ multiplex PCR, lists solely in-frame clones and lacks some. The table includes roughly 29,000 clones, 50% to 70% detected once. The material sequenced was CD4+ T cells from PBMCs cultured without peptide, taken before COVID-19 vaccination. These receptor sequences come from a human donor who received a COVID-19 vaccine.

V and J are TRBV24-1 and TRBJ2-2; 7 nucleotides agree with TRBD1. CDR1 and CDR2 from the germline V gene are KGHDR and SFDVKD. V trimming: 3 bases; J trimming: 3 bases; junction bases outside the gene matches: 9. There are 17 residues in the CDR3. The CDR3 DNA reads as TGTGCCACCAGTGATCGAACACCGGGACAGTACACCGGGGAGCTGTTTTTT. This codes for CATSDRTPGQYTGELFF.

This clone was seen a handful of times. The gene calls are TRBV5-1 and TRBJ1-1; no clear D. CDR3 size: 15 residues. Germline values: CDR1 SGHRS, CDR2 YFSETQ. V lost 5 bases, J lost 1 base, and 15 bases lay in between. CDR3 in amino acids: CASSSLSHGNTEAFF. The CDR3 coding sequence is TGCGCCAGCAGTTCTTTATCCCACGGGAACACTGAAGCTTTCTTT.

This clone was recorded only once. The rearrangement links TRBV3-1 (or the pseudogene TRBV3-2) to TRBJ2-3; 10 positions match TRBD2. The CDR3 totals 15 residues. CDR1 LGHDT and CDR2 YNNKEL come from the germline V gene (reference sequence). V dropped 4 bases and J dropped 7; count of bases not matched to a gene: 8. The CDR3 is CASSRSSGSFNTQYF. CDR3 nucleotides: TGTGCCAGCAGCCGTTCTAGCGGGAGTTTTAATACGCAGTATTTT.

V gene TRBV11-3 combines with J gene TRBJ2-2; D unresolved. CDR3 length: 17 residues. V was pared by 1 base and J by 4 bases, with 16 bases between. The germline V gene encodes CDR1 SGHNT and CDR2 YENEEA. The CDR3 DNA reads as TGTGCCAGCAGCTTAGTGGGCGGCAGTCGGGCCACCGGGGAGCTGTTTTTT. Protein product: CASSLVGGSRATGELFF.

J is TRBJ1-4 and V is TRBV29-1; TRBD1 matches at 11 bases. CDR1 is SQVTM, CDR2 ANQGSEA, per germline. The V and J ends lost 1 base and 7 bases, in that order; junction bases with no gene match: 8. This CDR3 is built from 16 residues. For the CDR3, the DNA is TGCAGCGTTGAAGGAGTTACGGGACAGGGGGGTGAAAAACTGTTTTTT. Protein product: CSVEGVTGQGGEKLFF.

Only a few counts were recorded for this clone. This chain connects TRBV19 to TRBJ2-7, with 10 bases aligning to TRBD1. V lost 4 bases to trimming and J lost 0 bases; unmatched junction nucleotides: 18. The germline gives CDR1 LNHDA, CDR2 SQIVND (reference sequence). The CDR3 runs to 20 residues. As DNA, the CDR3 is TGTGCCAGTAGTACCGGTCCCGGGACAGGGGCCCACCAGAGCTCCTACGAGCAGTACTTC. Translating it yields CASSTGPGTGAHQSSYEQYF.

This chain joins TRBV4-1 and TRBJ1-5; 7 bases line up with TRBD1. The CDR3 extends over 16 amino acids. Looked up from germline, CDR1 is MGHRA and CDR2 is YSYEKL. The trim removed 4 bases at V and 4 bases at J, leaving 10 bases unmatched. The CDR3 nucleotides read TGCGCCAGCAGCCCTCTCGACAGGGAAGGGAATCAGCCCCAGCATTTT. Amino acids: CASSPLDREGNQPQHF.

The CDR3 DNA follows: TGTGCCAGCAGCTTGGGGGGAACCTATGGCTACACCTTC. This encodes CASSLGGTYGYTF. V gene TRBV7-9 combines with J gene TRBJ1-2; TRBD1 might be the D (5 bases). The V gene lost 3 bases and the J gene lost 4 bases, with 9 bases spanning the gap. Germline V gene data show CDR1 as SEHNR and CDR2 as FQNEAQ (reference sequence). The CDR3 contains 13 residues.

J is TRBJ2-7 and V is TRBV5-5; 7 bases fit TRBD1. After removal of 4 bases from V and 6 bases from J, the junction contained 7 bases not matched to a gene. Germline lookup yields CDR1 SGHKS and CDR2 YYEKEE (reference sequence). The CDR3 sequence is 13 residues long. The CDR3 bases are TGTGCCAGCAGCACCGGGACAGTGGGCGAGCAGTACTTC. The encoded protein is CASSTGTVGEQYF.

The rearrangement joins TRBV6-5 to TRBJ1-2; D might be TRBD1 (6 bases). This CDR3 is built from 14 residues. V lost 10 bases and J lost 2, with 17 bases in between. The germline V gene has CDR1 MNHEY and CDR2 SVGAGI. CDR3 bases: TGTGCCACCTCCCCTTCAGGGGCGAACTATGGCTACACCTTC. It is translated as CATSPSGANYGYTF.

This chain links TRBV3-1 (or the pseudogene TRBV3-2) with TRBJ2-1, with D uncertain. CDR3 length equals 12 residues. The germline V and J ends were trimmed by 7 bases and 6 bases, with 10 bases remaining between them. Per the germline V gene, CDR1 is LGHDT and CDR2 is YNNKEL (reference sequence). In nucleotides, the CDR3 is TGTGCCAGCAATTCGCGGTCCAATGAGCAGTTCTTC. It encodes CASNSRSNEQFF.

This clone was recorded a few times. V and J are TRBV19 and TRBJ2-3; D is possibly TRBD1 or TRBD2 (6 bases each). Per the germline V gene, CDR1 is LNHDA and CDR2 is SQIVND (reference sequence). This CDR3 contains 15 residues. Trimming stripped 0 bases from V and 6 bases from J, with 13 bases between. In DNA, the CDR3 is TGTGCCAGTAGTATAGAGGCGACTAGGGGGGATACGCAGTATTTT. Protein product: CASSIEATRGDTQYF.

The rearrangement joins TRBV3-1 (or the pseudogene TRBV3-2) to TRBJ2-2, with TRBD2 identical over 10 bases. This CDR3 contains 18 residues. Germline lookup yields CDR1 LGHDT and CDR2 YNNKEL (reference sequence). J was trimmed by 7 bases and V by 2 bases; bases with no gene match: 13. CDR3: CASSQTLAGATGGGELFF. In nucleotides, the CDR3 is TGTGCCAGCAGCCAAACGCTAGCGGGGGCCACCGGAGGCGGGGAGCTGTTTTTT.

The chain carries TRBV19 and TRBJ2-3, with a weak D call TRBD2 (5 bases). Germline lookup yields CDR1 LNHDA and CDR2 SQIVND (reference sequence). The CDR3 sequence is 15 residues long. V shed 5 bases and J shed 6 bases, with 18 bases lying between them. The chain's CDR3 is CASSSSAGGLDTQYF. The DNA for the CDR3 is TGTGCCAGTAGTTCCTCTGCGGGCGGTTTGGATACGCAGTATTTT. Looking up the rest from reference TRBV19 and TRBJ2-3 gives the full variable domain: DGGITQSPKYLFRKEGQNVTLSCEQNLNHDAMYWYRQDPGQGLRLIYYSQIVNDFQKGDIAEGYSVSREKKESFPLTVTSAQKNPTAFYLCASSSSAGGLDTQYFGPGTRLTVL.

The chain uses TRBV7-8 and TRBJ1-1; D is undetermined. Deletions cut 2 bases from V and 4 bases from J, with 14 bases between. Per germline, CDR1 SGHVS and CDR2 FQNEAQ. CDR3 length: 15 amino acids. The CDR3 loop is CASSLLGTEGTEAFF. The CDR3 DNA sequence: TGTGCCAGCAGCTTATTGGGCACCGAGGGCACTGAAGCTTTCTTT.

The chain links TRBV13 to TRBJ2-7; 7 bases map to TRBD1. V lost 1 base and J lost 3; bases outside the gene matches: 3. CDR1 is PRHDT and CDR2 is FYEKMQ in the germline V gene (reference sequence). The CDR3 extends over 14 amino acids. The CDR3 protein is CASSLAPGGYEQYF. For the CDR3, the DNA is TGTGCCAGCAGCTTAGCCCCAGGGGGCTACGAGCAGTACTTC.

J is TRBJ2-7 and V is TRBV5-1, with 7 bases lining up with TRBD1. V lost 4 bases to trimming and J lost 2 bases; unmatched junction nucleotides: 9. The CDR3 is 15 residues long. Germline loops: CDR1 SGHRS, CDR2 YFSETQ. CDR3 sequence reads: CASSLETGPPYEQYF. The CDR3 DNA is TGCGCCAGCAGCCTGGAGACAGGGCCCCCCTACGAGCAGTACTTC.

The J gene is TRBJ2-7, the V gene TRBV11-2; possibly TRBD2 for D (5 bases). CDR3 length: 15 residues. Germline V gene lookup returns CDR1 SGHAT and CDR2 FQNNGV. V lost 1 base and J lost 5, with 15 bases in between. CDR3 sequence (DNA): TGTGCCAGCAGCTTAGGTCCGATCCGGGAACACGAGCAGTACTTC. This translates into CASSLGPIREHEQYF.

The chain joins TRBV25-1 to TRBJ2-7; D is uncertain. The CDR3 extends over 13 amino acids. The germline V and J ends were trimmed by 2 bases and 7 bases, with 12 bases remaining between them. In germline, CDR1 is MGHDK, CDR2 SYGVNS. The CDR3 nucleotides read TGTGCCAGCAGTGAACAGTGGTACGGTGAGCAGTACTTC. Translated: CASSEQWYGEQYF.

CDR3: CATSDRTGAETQYF. The DNA of the CDR3 is TGTGCCACCAGTGATAGGACAGGGGCAGAGACCCAGTACTTC. The J gene is TRBJ2-5, the V gene TRBV24-1, with TRBD1 matching 9 bases. The CDR3 extends over 14 amino acids. V gave up 3 bases and J gave up 4 bases; unmatched junction bases: 2. Germline loops: CDR1 KGHDR, CDR2 SFDVKD.

The rearrangement links TRBV12-3 or TRBV12-4 to TRBJ1-1; D gene unclear. Trimming shortened V by 8 bases and J by 8 bases, and 6 bases separated the two germline ends. The CDR3 covers 9 residues. CDR3 DNA: TGTGCCAGCGGAGCAGAAGCTTTCTTT. As protein: CASGAEAFF.

The V call is TRBV19, the J call TRBJ2-1, with 12 nucleotides matching TRBD2. The V gene's germline CDR1 is LNHDA and CDR2 SQIVND (reference sequence). After removal of 1 base from V and 7 bases from J, the junction contained 11 bases not matched to a gene. There are 18 residues in the CDR3. Here the CDR3 reads CASSIVLAGGPGRNEQFF. CDR3 in DNA: TGTGCCAGTAGTATAGTTCTAGCGGGAGGGCCTGGTAGAAATGAGCAGTTCTTC.

This clone has a single count. V is TRBV25-1 and J is TRBJ2-5; D ambiguous. The CDR3 runs to 12 residues. V lost 4 bases to trimming and J lost 5 bases, with 8 bases between them. CDR1 is MGHDK and CDR2 is SYGVNS in the germline V gene. The CDR3 region has the DNA TGTGCCAGCAGTGGGTCAGTCGAGACCCAGTACTTC. It translates to CASSGSVETQYF. Looking up the rest from reference TRBV25-1 and TRBJ2-5 gives the full variable domain: EADIYQTPRYLVIGTGKKITLECSQTMGHDKMYWYQQDPGMELHLIHYSYGVNSTEKGDLSSESTVSRIRTEHFPLTLESARPSHTSQYLCASSGSVETQYFGPGTRLLVL.

This clone was detected only a few times. DNA of the CDR3: TGTGCCATCAGTGAGACCGGGACAGCTACTACCGAAGCTTTCTTT. Amino acids: CAISETGTATTEAFF. The chain employs TRBV10-3 and TRBJ1-1, with 7 bases fitting TRBD1. Germline CDR1 ENHRY, CDR2 SYGVKD. The CDR3 covers 15 residues. Germline trimming cut 2 bases from V and 8 bases from J; bases unmatched to any gene: 11.

The rearrangement uses TRBV9 and TRBJ2-2; 11 nucleotides line up with TRBD1. V shed 4 bases and J 6 bases; nucleotides not matched to a gene: 8. CDR1 SGDLS and CDR2 YYNGEE come from the germline V gene. This CDR3 region has 16 residues. The CDR3 DNA reads TGTGCCAGCAGCCAGGACAGGGGGCCGTTACCCGGGGAGCTGTTTTTT. As protein: CASSQDRGPLPGELFF. The full variable domain, completed using reference TRBV9 and TRBJ2-2, is DSGVTQTPKHLITATGQRVTLRCSPRSGDLSVYWYQQSLDQGLQFLIQYYNGEERAKGNILERFSAQQFPDLHSELNLSSLELGDSALYFCASSQDRGPLPGELFFGEGSRLTVL.

This clone was found once. CDR3 sequence: CASSPEGDYGYTF. CDR3 DNA: TGCGCCAGCAGCCCAGAGGGGGACTATGGCTACACCTTC. The chain couples TRBV5-1 to TRBJ1-2, with a weak D call TRBD1 (6 bases). Trimming removed 4 bases from V and 3 bases from J, with 10 bases in between. Germline V gene lookup returns CDR1 SGHRS and CDR2 YFSETQ. CDR3 length: 13 residues.

This clone is a singleton in its sample. The rearrangement uses TRBV2 and TRBJ2-7; 7 nucleotides line up with TRBD1. The V gene's germline CDR1 is SNHLY and CDR2 FYNNEI. Trimming took 8 bases from V and 2 from J; bases not matched to a gene: 6. CDR3 length: 13 amino acids. The CDR3 spells CASRDSLTYEQYF. CDR3 nucleotide sequence: TGTGCCAGCCGGGACAGCTTAACCTACGAGCAGTACTTC.